The T cell receptor (beta chain) described here comes from a study of blood T cells in healthy people across ages. Study conclusions and caveats: It was not possible, with unsorted PBMCs, to conclusively compare naive and antigen-experienced cells.

V was clipped by 3 bases and J by 3 bases, with 12 bases between them. This CDR3 comprises 14 residues. Germline V gene data show CDR1 as SGHNT and CDR2 as YYREEE (reference sequence). Healthy Caucasian individuals from Russia aged about 6 to 90 were enrolled as donors. As for this clonotype: Its antigen is unknown.

Combining a sample-barcoded 5' primer with a J-beta primer mix, a second PCR ran for 7 to 11 cycles. With 12 random nucleotides, a template-switch adaptor tagged each individual cDNA molecule. TCRdb ran MiXCR on the 5' RACE reads and lists one entry per CDR3 protein. The table has more than 1,400,000 distinct CDR3 sequences, approximately 38% seen once. The sequencing input was blood. The receptor was isolated from a woman aged 18 to 35 in good health. This chain joins TRBV5-4 and TRBJ1-2; a possible D gene is TRBD1 (6 bases). CDR3 sequence reads: CASSSQGGDYGYTF. DNA of the CDR3: TGTGCCAGCAGCTCACAGGGTGGGGACTATGGCTACACCTTC.